These 8 T cell receptor beta chains originate from one sample sequenced in a study of blood T cell repertoires in COVID-19. Some clones are missing from TCRdb's copy, which holds only in-frame ones; the method was immunoSEQ multiplex PCR. Of fewer than 65,000 clones detected, more than 80% appear once; the ten largest clones hold under 6.5%. The sample was peripheral blood. The receptors stem from a man aged 55 to 70 with acute or convalescent COVID-19.

About this clone: This CDR3 is also generated by other DNA sequences in the sample. The V call is TRBV7-3, the J call TRBJ2-3, with TRBD2 as a possible D gene (6 bases). The CDR3 contains 14 residues. V lost 3 bases, J lost 0 bases, and 7 bases lay in between. Germline V gene sequence: CDR1 SGHTA, CDR2 FQGTGA. CDR3 sequence reads: CASSLGTSTDTQYF. DNA of the CDR3: TGTGCCAGCAGCTTGGGGACTAGCACAGATACGCAGTATTTT.

The V gene is TRBV29-1, the J gene TRBJ1-1, with D unresolved. Per the germline V gene, CDR1 is SQVTM and CDR2 is ANQGSEA. Deletions cut 7 bases from V and 1 base from J, with 7 bases between. The CDR3 runs to 11 residues. CDR3 in amino acids: CSASRNTEAFF. The DNA for the CDR3 is TGCAGCGCAAGCCGGAACACTGAAGCTTTCTTT.

The genes are TRBV7-2 and TRBJ2-3; 16 nucleotides align to TRBD2. In germline, CDR1 is SGHTA, CDR2 FQGNSA. V was pared by 5 bases and J by 5 bases, with 13 bases of the junction left unmatched. This CDR3 contains 19 residues. The CDR3 DNA sequence: TGTGCCAGCAGCCCGGGGACTAGCGGGAGGGTCCGATCGGGAGATACGCAGTATTTT. It is translated as CASSPGTSGRVRSGDTQYF. Full variable domain (remainder filled in from reference TRBV7-2 and TRBJ2-3): GAGVSQSPSNKVTEKGKDVELRCDPISGHTALYWYRQSLGQGLEFLIYFQGNSAPDKSGLPSDRFSAERTGGSVSTLTIQRTQQEDSAVYLCASSPGTSGRVRSGDTQYFGPGTRLTVL.

The V call is TRBV19, the J call TRBJ1-4; D remains unclear. Trimming left V 3 bases short and J 0 bases short, with 5 bases between. The CDR3 spans 14 residues. Germline CDR1 reads LNHDA; CDR2 reads SQIVND (reference sequence). The CDR3 here is CASSIQTTNEKLFF. The CDR3 nucleotides read TGTGCCAGTAGTATTCAGACAACTAATGAAAAACTGTTTTTT.

The chain carries TRBV10-3 and TRBJ1-2, with TRBD1 matching over 7 bases. The CDR3 totals 13 residues. From germline, CDR1 is ENHRY and CDR2 SYGVKD. Trimming removed 3 bases from V and 6 bases from J; junction bases left unmatched: 4. This CDR3 reads CAISERTGDGYTF. In DNA form, the CDR3 reads TGTGCCATCAGTGAACGGACAGGCGATGGCTACACCTTC.

The rearrangement joins TRBV24-1 to TRBJ2-7; TRBD2 might be the D (7 bases). The CDR3 runs 14 residues. CDR1 is KGHDR and CDR2 is SFDVKD in the germline V gene. V lost 7 bases, J lost 4 bases, and 16 bases lay in between. The CDR3 here is CATSDPRGAYEQYF. The CDR3 nucleotides are TGTGCCACCAGCGACCCCCGGGGGGCTTACGAGCAGTACTTC.

V gene TRBV5-1 combines with J gene TRBJ2-1; the D gene is possibly TRBD2 (5 bases). V was shortened by 0 bases and J by 6 bases, with 16 bases between the two germline ends. This CDR3 is built from 16 residues. Germline V gene data show CDR1 as SGHRS and CDR2 as YFSETQ. DNA for the CDR3: TGCGCCAGCAGCTTGGCCGTCCCGCGGGCCCCCAATGAGCAGTTCTTC. Amino acids: CASSLAVPRAPNEQFF.

The rearrangement links TRBV6-2 or TRBV6-3 to TRBJ2-7; D remains unclear. This CDR3 has 14 amino acids. CDR1 and CDR2 (germline): MNHEY, SVGEGT. The V end was cut by 0 bases, the J end by 2 bases, with 8 bases between. The CDR3, as DNA: TGTGCCAGCAGTTACTCGACTGGTACCTACGAGCAGTACTTC. This encodes CASSYSTGTYEQYF.